One and the same sample provided the 27 T cell receptor beta chains below, sequenced in a study of pediatric ulcerative colitis. Produced via immunoSEQ multiplex PCR; TCRdb's table is partial and in-frame only. The profile shows more than 45,000 clones, around 87% of them singletons. Sequencing was performed on blood. Source of these receptors: a boy between 5 and 17 years old who was a control in a study of pediatric ulcerative colitis.

This clone was recorded once. J is TRBJ2-3 and V is TRBV27, with 9 bases matching TRBD2. V lost 4 bases to trimming and J lost 2 bases; unmatched junction nucleotides: 10. The CDR3 consists of 17 residues. Germline V gene lookup returns CDR1 MNHEY and CDR2 SMNVEV (reference sequence). The CDR3 nucleotides are TGTGCCAGCAGTTCATCGGGTAGCGGGAGTCTCACAGATACGCAGTATTTT. Translation gives CASSSSGSGSLTDTQYF.

The chain employs TRBV10-3 and TRBJ2-2, with D perhaps matching TRBD2 (6 bases). Germline assignment: CDR1 ENHRY and CDR2 SYGVKD. The V gene lost 2 bases and the J gene lost 0 bases, with 10 bases spanning the gap. There are 16 residues in the CDR3. The CDR3 DNA is TGTGCCATCAGTGAGGAGGGGACTGCGAACACCGGGGAGCTGTTTTTT. Encoded protein: CAISEEGTANTGELFF.

The chain combines TRBV6-5 with TRBJ1-2, with 8 bases fitting TRBD1. This CDR3 has 15 amino acids. The junction had 9 bases not matched to a gene; V was cut back by 4 bases and J by 5 bases. Germline CDR1 reads MNHEY; CDR2 reads SVGAGI. The CDR3 DNA reads as TGTGCCAGCAGTTCGTCCGGGACAGGTTATTATGGCTACACCTTC. This sequence encodes CASSSSGTGYYGYTF.

Remarks on this clone: The sample holds other DNA sequences that translate to the same CDR3. CDR3 protein: CSVGRSNTEAFF. Written as DNA, the CDR3 is TGCAGCGTTGGACGGTCGAACACTGAAGCTTTCTTT. V gene TRBV29-1 combines with J gene TRBJ1-1; D is unresolved. Germline V lookup: CDR1 SQVTM, CDR2 ANQGSEA. V was trimmed by 4 bases and J by 1 base, leaving 7 bases between them. The CDR3 loop spans 12 amino acids.

The chain is built from TRBV11-1 and TRBJ2-3; the D is unclear. Trimming removed 0 bases at V and 2 bases at J, with 12 bases between. The CDR3 runs 16 residues. The germline CDR1 and CDR2 sequences are SGHAT and FQDESV (reference sequence). The CDR3 sequence: CASSLAERPDTDTQYF. CDR3 sequence (DNA): TGTGCCAGCAGCTTAGCCGAAAGGCCCGACACAGATACGCAGTATTTT.

This chain connects TRBV9 to TRBJ2-7; D might be TRBD2 (6 bases). Trimming pared 2 bases from V and 2 bases from J, leaving 11 bases between. The CDR3 has 14 amino acids. Germline V gene sequence: CDR1 SGDLS, CDR2 YYNGEE. CDR3 nucleotides: TGTGCCAGCAGCGTTGGGACTGGGGCCTACGAGCAGTACTTC. Protein sequence: CASSVGTGAYEQYF.

This chain's CDR3 is CASTPLPQGPPGYTF. The CDR3 nucleotides are TGCGCCAGCACCCCCTTACCCCAGGGACCCCCTGGCTACACCTTC. V gene TRBV5-1 combines with J gene TRBJ1-2; a weak D match, TRBD1 (5 bases). The CDR3 runs to 15 residues. V gave up 6 bases and J gave up 7 bases, with 22 bases separating them. Germline V lookup: CDR1 SGHRS, CDR2 YFSETQ.

The gene calls are TRBV28 and TRBJ2-7; TRBD1 matches 9 bases. The CDR3 runs 16 residues. J was trimmed by 1 base and V by 5 bases; bases with no gene match: 9. Germline V gene sequence: CDR1 MDHEN, CDR2 SYDVKM. The CDR3 DNA reads as TGTGCCAGCAGTCCGAGGATGGGACAGGGATCCTACGAGCAGTACTTC. Amino acid sequence: CASSPRMGQGSYEQYF. Variable domain in full (rest from reference TRBV28 and TRBJ2-7): DVKVTQSSRYLVKRTGEKVFLECVQDMDHENMFWYRQDPGLGLRLIYFSYDVKMKEKGDIPEGYSVSREKKERFSLILESASTNQTSMYLCASSPRMGQGSYEQYFGPGTRLTVT.

The J gene is TRBJ2-3, the V gene TRBV4-3; unclear D gene. V gave up 3 bases and J gave up 0 bases, with 10 bases separating them. CDR1 LGHNA and CDR2 YSLEER come from the germline V gene. This CDR3 spans 15 amino acids. The CDR3 DNA is TGCGCCAGCAGCCAGAGTCGAAGCAGCACAGATACGCAGTATTTT. Its translation: CASSQSRSSTDTQYF.

This clone was picked up one time. V and J are TRBV5-5 and TRBJ2-6; TRBD2 is a possible D gene (6 bases). Germline V gene lookup returns CDR1 SGHKS and CDR2 YYEKEE (reference sequence). The V end lost 0 bases, the J end lost 3 bases, and 10 bases lay between the germline ends. The CDR3 loop spans 16 amino acids. This CDR3 reads CASSLVGGHGANVLTF. For the CDR3, the DNA is TGTGCCAGCAGCTTGGTCGGAGGGCATGGGGCCAACGTCCTGACTTTC.

The chain employs TRBV6-5 and TRBJ2-7, with 12 bases lining up with TRBD2. This CDR3 has 13 amino acids. V lost 5 bases to trimming and J lost 7 bases; unmatched junction nucleotides: 3. The germline CDR1 and CDR2 sequences are MNHEY and SVGAGI. The CDR3 sequence is CASSLAGGNEQYF. CDR3 coding DNA: TGTGCCAGCAGTCTAGCGGGAGGGAATGAGCAGTACTTC.

This clone was observed a single time. This rearrangement joins TRBV2 to TRBJ1-1, with D perhaps matching TRBD1 (5 bases). The CDR3 runs 15 residues. The ends were cut back, 5 bases at V and 8 bases at J, with 21 bases in the middle. Looked up from germline, CDR1 is SNHLY and CDR2 is FYNNEI. In nucleotides, the CDR3 is TGTGCCAGCAGTCCCTCCCTTATACAGACAGCCGAAGCTTTCTTT. Its translation: CASSPSLIQTAEAFF.

The rearrangement uses TRBV4-1 and TRBJ2-3; D may be TRBD2 (7 bases). CDR1 is MGHRA and CDR2 is YSYEKL in the germline V gene. The CDR3 length is 18 residues. V lost 1 base and J 1 base, leaving 18 bases between the germline ends. The CDR3 nucleotides are TGCGCCAGCAGCCAAGGAGGGGGGAGGGGTAGCGGCACAGATACGCAGTATTTT. It specifies CASSQGGGRGSGTDTQYF.

V and J are TRBV2 and TRBJ2-3; D not certain. Germline V CDR1 and CDR2: SNHLY, FYNNEI. This CDR3 is built from 14 residues. With 6 bases removed from V and 3 bases from J, the gap between germline ends came to 13 bases. CDR3 sequence: CASRISLGTDTQYF. The CDR3 bases are TGTGCCAGCAGAATCAGTCTAGGTACAGATACGCAGTATTTT.

V gene TRBV7-6 combines with J gene TRBJ2-3; 10 bases fit TRBD2. V gave up 5 bases and J gave up 0 bases; unmatched junction bases: 5. Germline V gives CDR1 SGHVS, CDR2 FNYEAQ. The CDR3 spans 16 residues. CDR3 in amino acids: CASSTPTSGSTDTQYF. The CDR3 coding sequence is TGTGCCAGCAGCACACCGACTAGCGGGAGCACAGATACGCAGTATTTT.

The rearrangement links TRBV11-3 to TRBJ2-1, with a weak D call TRBD2 (6 bases). Germline lookup yields CDR1 SGHNT and CDR2 YENEEA. V lost 0 bases, J lost 2 bases, and 8 bases lay in between. The CDR3 sequence is 15 residues long. In DNA form, the CDR3 reads TGTGCCAGCAGCTTAGAGACGGGGGCCTACAATGAGCAGTTCTTC. It codes for CASSLETGAYNEQFF.

This clone has just a few counts. The chain links TRBV19 to TRBJ1-2; the D gene is possibly TRBD1 (5 bases). The germline CDR1 and CDR2 sequences are LNHDA and SQIVND (reference sequence). Trimming took 7 bases from V and 5 from J, leaving 14 bases between them. CDR3 size: 13 residues. The CDR3 region has the DNA TGTGCCAGTACCCCCGAGGGGAGATATGGCTACACCTTC. Translating it yields CASTPEGRYGYTF.

The rearrangement joins TRBV5-1 to TRBJ1-2; D is perhaps TRBD1 (5 bases). Germline V gene data show CDR1 as SGHRS and CDR2 as YFSETQ. Trimming took 1 base from V and 8 from J, leaving 12 bases between them. The CDR3 loop spans 13 amino acids. The CDR3 coding sequence is TGCGCCAGCAGCTTGTTAGGGGTCGGGGGCTACACCTTC. Translated: CASSLLGVGGYTF.

This chain uses TRBV7-2 with TRBJ2-2, with D possibly TRBD1 on 5 matching bases. Per germline, CDR1 SGHTA and CDR2 FQGNSA. V was shortened by 0 bases and J by 6 bases, with 8 bases between the two germline ends. The CDR3 covers 14 residues. CDR3 residues: CASSLASGSGELFF. The CDR3 region has the DNA TGTGCCAGCAGCTTAGCATCAGGGTCCGGGGAGCTGTTTTTT.

This chain links TRBV19 with TRBJ2-2; possible D gene TRBD1, 5 bases. CDR3 length equals 14 residues. Trimming took 2 bases from V and 7 from J, leaving 11 bases between them. Per the germline V gene, CDR1 is LNHDA and CDR2 is SQIVND (reference sequence). The CDR3 sequence: CASSIQGPGGELFF. CDR3 bases: TGTGCCAGTAGTATACAGGGTCCGGGCGGGGAGCTGTTTTTT.

The CDR3 nucleotides are TGTGCCAGCAGTGAAGCGTCTAGCGGATTGCGAGAGACCCAGTACTTC. It translates to CASSEASSGLRETQYF. This rearrangement joins TRBV2 to TRBJ2-5; 7 positions match TRBD2. Germline V gene lookup returns CDR1 SNHLY and CDR2 FYNNEI. Trimming removed 0 bases from V and 4 bases from J; junction bases left unmatched: 8. CDR3 length: 16 residues.

The V call is TRBV28, the J call TRBJ2-1; TRBD2 agrees at 7 bases. CDR1 MDHEN and CDR2 SYDVKM come from the germline V gene. V gave up 0 bases and J gave up 7 bases; unmatched junction bases: 6. This CDR3 is 15 amino acids long. The CDR3 DNA is TGTGCCAGCAGTTTATGGGCGGGAGTGAGGAATGAGCAGTTCTTC. Translated: CASSLWAGVRNEQFF.

The rearrangement joins TRBV7-3 to TRBJ2-2; D is uncertain. This CDR3 has 14 residues. Germline CDR1 SGHTA, CDR2 FQGTGA. With 5 bases removed from V and 7 bases from J, the gap between germline ends came to 14 bases. The CDR3 sequence is CASSLTRSNGELFF. In DNA, the CDR3 is TGTGCCAGCAGCCTGACAAGATCCAACGGGGAGCTGTTTTTT.

This chain links TRBV6-5 with TRBJ2-1; a weak D match, TRBD2 (7 bases). Germline CDR1 and CDR2: MNHEY and SVGAGI. V was cut by 4 bases and J by 7 bases, with 14 bases left in between. The CDR3 runs 14 residues. As DNA, the CDR3 is TGTGCCAGCAGTTCCCGTGGGGGGGCAAATGAGCAGTTCTTC. This translates into CASSSRGGANEQFF.

As to this clone: Given the absence of the conserved phenylalanine or tryptophan at the CDR3 end, a read error is likely. The DNA is left out, because the CDR3 cannot be placed on it with certainty; the CDR3 is given as TCRdb lists it. The V gene is TRBV6-5, the J gene TRBJ1-2. Germline V gene sequence: CDR1 MNHEY, CDR2 SVGAGI. Including both end residues, the CDR3 is 10 amino acids long. CDR3 loop: CASSYYGRLV.

The genes are TRBV4-2 and TRBJ2-7; tentative D call: TRBD2 (6 bases). Germline CDR1 LGHNA, CDR2 YNFKEQ. The CDR3 has 19 residues. Trimming removed 4 bases from V and 3 bases from J, with 28 bases in between. The CDR3 here is CASSRGVRRSGPKYYEQYF. DNA of the CDR3: TGTGCCAGCAGCCGGGGGGTAAGAAGGTCGGGACCCAAATACTACGAGCAGTACTTC.

CDR3 nucleotides: TGTGCCAGCAGTTACAGGGTTGGGACTAATGAAAAACTGTTTTTT. This sequence encodes CASSYRVGTNEKLFF. The chain is built from TRBV27 and TRBJ1-4; possible D gene TRBD1, 6 bases. The CDR3 covers 15 residues. The germline V gene has CDR1 MNHEY and CDR2 SMNVEV (reference sequence). Trimming stripped 4 bases from V and 2 bases from J, with 11 bases between.